Presented here are 3 T cell receptor beta chains from one specimen sequenced in a study of T cell responses to AZD1222 COVID-19 vaccine. Method: immunoSEQ multiplex PCR; TCRdb's copy keeps in-frame clones and lacks some. In the table there are approximately 110,000 clones, over 85% of which are singletons. The material was peripheral blood, obtained on day 0 of AZD1222 vaccination. The source of these receptors is an adult in good health.

The chain uses TRBV30 and TRBJ2-4; 8 bases align to TRBD2. V lost 0 bases and J lost 7; bases outside the gene matches: 8. The germline gives CDR1 GTSNPN, CDR2 SVGIG (reference sequence). This CDR3 has 15 residues. The DNA for the CDR3 is TGTGCCTGGAGTGTACTGGCGGGAGGCGGTAACATTCAGTACTTC. Amino acids: CAWSVLAGGGNIQYF. The entire variable domain, with the rest obtained from reference TRBV30 and TRBJ2-4, is as follows: SQTIHQWPATLVQPVGSPLSLECTVEGTSNPNLYWYRQAAGRGLQLLFYSVGIGQISSEVPQNLSASRPQDRQFILSSKKLLLSDSGFYLCAWSVLAGGGNIQYFGAGTRLSVL.

The rearrangement uses TRBV6-2 or TRBV6-3 and TRBJ1-5; no reliable D call. Deletions cut 3 bases from V and 3 bases from J, with 9 bases between. In germline, CDR1 is MNHEY, CDR2 SVGEGT. This CDR3 has 14 residues. Here the CDR3 reads CASSYMNSNQPQHF. As DNA, the CDR3 is TGTGCCAGCAGTTATATGAATTCCAATCAGCCCCAGCATTTT.

The J gene is TRBJ2-3, the V gene TRBV27; D is undetermined. From germline, CDR1 is MNHEY and CDR2 SMNVEV (reference sequence). V lost 2 bases, J lost 0 bases, and 9 bases lay in between. The CDR3 is 15 amino acids. The CDR3 DNA follows: TGTGCCAGCAGTTTACAATTTACTAGCACAGATACGCAGTATTTT. The encoded protein is CASSLQFTSTDTQYF.